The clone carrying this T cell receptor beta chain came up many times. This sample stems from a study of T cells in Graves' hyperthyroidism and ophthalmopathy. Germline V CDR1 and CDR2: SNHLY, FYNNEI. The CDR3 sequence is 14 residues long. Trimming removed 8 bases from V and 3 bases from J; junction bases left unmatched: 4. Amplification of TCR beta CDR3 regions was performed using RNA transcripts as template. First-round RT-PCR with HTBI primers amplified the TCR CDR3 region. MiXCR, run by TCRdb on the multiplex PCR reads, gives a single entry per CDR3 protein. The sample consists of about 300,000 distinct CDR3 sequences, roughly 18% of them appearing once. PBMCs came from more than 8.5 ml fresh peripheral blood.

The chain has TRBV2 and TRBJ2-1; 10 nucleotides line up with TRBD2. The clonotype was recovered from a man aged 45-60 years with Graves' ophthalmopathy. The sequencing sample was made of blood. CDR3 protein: CASGTSAIYNEQFF. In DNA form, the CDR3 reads TGTGCCAGCGGGACTAGCGCTATCTACAATGAGCAGTTCTTC.